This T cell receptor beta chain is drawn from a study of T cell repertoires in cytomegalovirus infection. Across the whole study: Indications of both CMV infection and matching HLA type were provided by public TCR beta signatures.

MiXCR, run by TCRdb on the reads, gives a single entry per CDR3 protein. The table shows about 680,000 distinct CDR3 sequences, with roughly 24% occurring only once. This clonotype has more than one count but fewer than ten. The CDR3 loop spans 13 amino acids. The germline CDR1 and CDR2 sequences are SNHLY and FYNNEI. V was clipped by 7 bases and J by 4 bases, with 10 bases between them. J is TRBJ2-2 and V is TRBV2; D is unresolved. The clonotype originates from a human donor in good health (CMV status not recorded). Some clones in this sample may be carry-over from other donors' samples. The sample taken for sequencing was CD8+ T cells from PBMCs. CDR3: CASIRRPTGELFF. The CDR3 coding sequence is TGTGCCAGCATCCGCAGGCCCACCGGGGAGCTGTTTTTT. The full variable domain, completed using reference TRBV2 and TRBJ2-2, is EPEVTQTPSHQVTQMGQEVILRCVPISNHLYFYWYRQILGQKVEFLVSFYNNEISEKSEIFDDQFSVERPDGSNFTLKIRSTKLEDSAMYFCASIRRPTGELFFGEGSRLTVL.